The 12 T cell receptor beta chains below were found in one sample sequenced in a study of T-cell reconstitution after alpha-beta-depleted transplantation in children. Unique molecular identifiers were incorporated during preparation of the TCRbeta library. TCRdb re-called the PCR reads with MiXCR, one entry per CDR3 protein. The sample holds around 400,000 distinct CDR3 sequences, approximately 11% seen once. Material: PBMCs from the stem cell graft donor, obtained from the stem cell graft. These receptor sequences come from a human donor who donated a stem cell graft to a child with acute myeloid leukemia.

There are many counts of this clonotype. The V and J genes are TRBV7-8 and TRBJ2-1; 8 bases are shared with TRBD2. Trimming cost V 5 bases and J 12 bases; bases outside gene matches: 9. This CDR3 comprises 13 residues. The germline gives CDR1 SGHVS, CDR2 FQNEAQ. The CDR3 DNA sequence: TGTGCCAGCAGCCCGCGAAGCGGGGGTTGGCAGTTCTTC. Its protein is CASSPRSGGWQFF.

The chain uses TRBV6-5 and TRBJ2-1; no reliable D call. This CDR3 spans 12 amino acids. The ends were cut back, 6 bases at V and 8 bases at J, with 11 bases in the middle. Germline values: CDR1 MNHEY, CDR2 SVGAGI. The CDR3 loop reads CASSPNVHEQFF. CDR3 coding DNA: TGTGCCAGCAGCCCAAATGTCCATGAGCAGTTCTTC.

This chain connects TRBV7-9 to TRBJ2-5; tentative D call: TRBD1 (5 bases). CDR1 is SEHNR and CDR2 is FQNEAQ in the germline V gene (reference sequence). V lost 3 bases and J lost 4, with 18 bases in between. The CDR3 spans 16 residues. The DNA for the CDR3 is TGTGCCAGCAGCTTCAAATCTCAGGGTTGGGGAGAGACCCAGTACTTC. This sequence encodes CASSFKSQGWGETQYF.

V gene TRBV7-9 combines with J gene TRBJ2-1, with D hard to call. Trimming took 5 bases from V and 8 from J, leaving 10 bases between them. Germline V gives CDR1 SEHNR, CDR2 FQNEAQ (reference sequence). The CDR3 loop spans 12 amino acids. The DNA for the CDR3 is TGTGCCAGCAGCACGACCCGGGATGAGCAGTTCTTC. Translated, it gives CASSTTRDEQFF.

This clonotype was counted at least ten times. V gene TRBV27 combines with J gene TRBJ2-1; D possibly corresponds to TRBD2 (6 bases). The CDR3 has 14 residues. V dropped 3 bases and J dropped 2 bases, with 8 bases sitting between them. The germline V gene encodes CDR1 MNHEY and CDR2 SMNVEV (reference sequence). The CDR3 loop is CASSFSGAYNEQFF. DNA for the CDR3: TGTGCCAGCAGTTTTTCGGGGGCCTACAATGAGCAGTTCTTC.

This clonotype has a count of ten or more. This chain connects TRBV29-1 to TRBJ2-1; 7 nucleotides line up with TRBD1. The V gene's germline CDR1 is SQVTM and CDR2 ANQGSEA. Losses at the gene ends were 6 bases for V and 4 bases for J; bases not matched to a gene: 9. This CDR3 has 14 residues. The CDR3 sequence: CSVRPGQSYNEQFF. The CDR3 nucleotides read TGCAGCGTCCGCCCGGGACAGTCGTACAATGAGCAGTTCTTC.

This clonotype has a count of ten or more. The chain couples TRBV7-6 to TRBJ2-2; no clear D gene. Between the trimmed V and J ends, which lost 1 base and 6 bases, there was a span of 6 bases. Germline values: CDR1 SGHVS, CDR2 FNYEAQ. The CDR3 spans 13 residues. CDR3 in DNA: TGTGCCAGCAGCTTAGTGCTGGCCGGGGAGCTGTTTTTT. It encodes CASSLVLAGELFF.

This clonotype was observed a few times. The chain recombines TRBV5-1 with TRBJ2-1; 9 bases agree with TRBD1. The CDR3 runs to 15 residues. After removal of 0 bases from V and 8 bases from J, the junction contained 6 bases not matched to a gene. Germline V lookup: CDR1 SGHRS, CDR2 YFSETQ. CDR3 in DNA: TGCGCCAGCAGCTTGGCCCCCGGGACAGGGTATGAGCAGTTCTTC. It encodes CASSLAPGTGYEQFF.

This clonotype has just a few counts. This rearrangement joins TRBV20-1 to TRBJ1-6; possible D gene TRBD1, 5 bases. The germline gives CDR1 DFQATT, CDR2 SNEGSKA (reference sequence). This CDR3 comprises 16 residues. The V and J ends lost 3 bases and 5 bases respectively, with 17 bases between them. This CDR3 reads CSASQAGSRDNSPLHF. DNA for the CDR3: TGCAGTGCTAGTCAGGCAGGGAGTAGGGATAATTCACCCCTCCACTTT.

At least ten counts were recorded for this clonotype. The chain links TRBV10-3 to TRBJ2-3; D unresolved. Between the trimmed V and J ends, which lost 4 bases and 6 bases, there was a span of 5 bases. Germline CDR1 and CDR2: ENHRY and SYGVKD. The CDR3 has 11 residues. Written as DNA, the CDR3 is TGTGCCATCAGTGTTGGGGATACGCAGTATTTT. This sequence encodes CAISVGDTQYF.

This chain connects TRBV2 to TRBJ2-5, with D unclear. Germline V gene sequence: CDR1 SNHLY, CDR2 FYNNEI. V was clipped by 2 bases and J by 6 bases, with 1 base between them. CDR3 length equals 10 residues. The CDR3 coding sequence is TGTGCCAGCAGTGAAAAGACCCAGTACTTC. Translated: CASSEKTQYF. Based on the CDR3 plus reference TRBV2 and TRBJ2-5, the full variable domain is EPEVTQTPSHQVTQMGQEVILRCVPISNHLYFYWYRQILGQKVEFLVSFYNNEISEKSEIFDDQFSVERPDGSNFTLKIRSTKLEDSAMYFCASSEKTQYFGPGTRLLVL.

The gene calls are TRBV5-1 and TRBJ2-1; tentative D call: TRBD1 (6 bases). The length of the CDR3 is 15 residues. Germline V lookup: CDR1 SGHRS, CDR2 YFSETQ. Trimming removed 0 bases at V and 3 bases at J, with 10 bases between. The CDR3 region is CASSLEGDIYNEQFF. The CDR3 region has the DNA TGCGCCAGCAGCTTGGAAGGGGACATCTACAATGAGCAGTTCTTC.